This T cell receptor beta chain was captured by sequencing in a study of T-cell reconstitution after alpha-beta-depleted transplantation in children. Study observations and caveats: When one year had passed after transplant, most T-cell counts and diversity came from newly produced T cells. Several hundred expanded graft clones reportedly were the source of alpha-beta T cells about two months after transplant. Recipient T cells and thymic progenitors that survived were the source of the high TCRbeta diversity seen at day 60 in some patients.

V shed 4 bases and J 8 bases; nucleotides not matched to a gene: 22. The CDR3 length is 18 residues. Germline CDR1 is SGDLS and CDR2 is YYNGEE. Regarding this clonotype: Its matching antigen is unknown.

Unique molecular identifiers were built into the TCRbeta library. TCRdb ran MiXCR on the PCR reads and lists one entry per CDR3 protein. The sample contains more than 500,000 distinct CDR3 sequences, about 10% of which appear only once. The sample here was PBMCs, mostly from graft donor cells, taken 180 days after TCRalphabeta/CD19-depleted stem cell transplant. V and J are TRBV9 and TRBJ1-2; 8 bases fit TRBD1. The receptor was isolated from a female patient aged 2-15 years who had a stem cell transplant for aplastic anemia, so the T cells may come from the graft donor. CDR3 DNA sequence: TGTGCCAGCAGCCGCGGACAGGGTCCCACCACCACTATGGCCGGCTACACCTTC. As protein: CASSRGQGPTTTMAGYTF.